These 25 T cell receptor beta chains were all obtained from the same sample, sequenced in a study of graft-versus-host responses after intestinal transplantation. For these receptors, no antigen is known. Sequencing was performed with immunoSEQ multiplex PCR; in TCRdb, only in-frame clones are kept and a portion is missing. The data show 85,000 to 90,000 clones, around 93% seen once. The source was unstimulated CD4+ T cells sorted from spleen or lymph node cells, collected before transplant. These receptors were taken from a human donor who was the organ donor for an intestinal transplant.

This clone appeared a single time. This rearrangement joins TRBV6-6 to TRBJ1-1; D may be TRBD1 (6 bases). Per the germline V gene, CDR1 is MNHNY and CDR2 is SVGAGI (reference sequence). CDR3 size: 13 residues. Trimming took off 5 bases at V and 4 bases at J, with 11 bases between the two ends. The CDR3 sequence is CASSLPTGTEAFF. DNA of the CDR3: TGTGCCAGCAGTCTCCCGACAGGCACTGAAGCTTTCTTT.

The CDR3 spells CASTPLGGANTGELFF. CDR3 coding DNA: TGTGCCAGCACTCCGCTCGGGGGGGCCAACACCGGGGAGCTGTTTTTT. The chain uses TRBV5-6 and TRBJ2-2; the match to TRBD2 covers 8 bases. The ends lost 6 bases at V and 2 bases at J; junction bases unmatched: 9. CDR3 length: 16 amino acids. Germline assignment: CDR1 SGHDT and CDR2 YYEEEE.

J is TRBJ2-1 and V is TRBV6-5; tentatively, D is TRBD2 (6 bases). There are 13 residues in the CDR3. Germline assignment: CDR1 MNHEY and CDR2 SVGAGI. Trimming took off 10 bases at V and 3 bases at J, with 13 bases between the two ends. The CDR3 DNA reads as TGTGCCACGAAACGGGGACTCTACAATGAGCAGTTCTTC. Its protein product is CATKRGLYNEQFF.

The V gene is TRBV30, the J gene TRBJ2-5, with TRBD1 as a possible D gene (5 bases). Trimming left V 0 bases short and J 1 base short, with 12 bases between. The germline V gene encodes CDR1 GTSNPN and CDR2 SVGIG (reference sequence). This CDR3 has 15 residues. The CDR3 loop reads CAWSVIRRAQETQYF. The CDR3 DNA is TGTGCCTGGAGTGTAATCCGCAGGGCCCAAGAGACCCAGTACTTC. Full variable domain (rest looked up from reference TRBV30 and TRBJ2-5): SQTIHQWPATLVQPVGSPLSLECTVEGTSNPNLYWYRQAAGRGLQLLFYSVGIGQISSEVPQNLSASRPQDRQFILSSKKLLLSDSGFYLCAWSVIRRAQETQYFGPGTRLLVL.

As for this clone: This sample includes further DNA sequences coding for the same CDR3. The chain combines TRBV6-5 with TRBJ1-5; the match to TRBD1 covers 8 bases. CDR1 and CDR2 from the germline V gene are MNHEY and SVGAGI. The CDR3 length is 14 residues. The V segment lost 2 bases and the J segment 10 bases; nucleotides outside the gene matches: 7. This CDR3 is CASSYDRGAYPQHF. The CDR3, as DNA: TGTGCCAGCAGTTACGACAGGGGAGCTTATCCCCAGCATTTT.

The chain links TRBV2 to TRBJ1-3, with D perhaps TRBD1 (5 bases). The germline V and J ends were trimmed by 8 bases and 2 bases, with 10 bases remaining between them. The CDR3 runs to 13 residues. Per germline, CDR1 SNHLY and CDR2 FYNNEI. The CDR3 here is CASGRGTGNTIYF. CDR3 coding DNA: TGTGCCAGCGGGAGGGGCACTGGAAACACCATATATTTT.

This chain uses TRBV5-1 with TRBJ2-3, with 7 bases aligning to TRBD2. The CDR3 is made up of 15 amino acids. V gave up 4 bases and J gave up 1 base; unmatched junction bases: 6. CDR1 is SGHRS and CDR2 is YFSETQ in the germline V gene. CDR3 sequence reads: CASSHSGTGTDTQYF. CDR3 bases: TGCGCCAGCAGCCACAGCGGGACCGGCACAGATACGCAGTATTTT. The full variable domain, its missing parts supplied by reference TRBV5-1 and TRBJ2-3, is KAGVTQTPRYLIKTRGQQVTLSCSPISGHRSVSWYQQTPGQGLQFLFEYFSETQRNKGNFPGRFSGRQFSNSRSEMNVSTLELGDSALYLCASSHSGTGTDTQYFGPGTRLTVL.

The rearrangement links TRBV5-4 to TRBJ2-5; 12 positions agree with TRBD2. Germline V gene data show CDR1 as SGHNT and CDR2 as YYREEE (reference sequence). J was trimmed by 2 bases and V by 7 bases; bases with no gene match: 6. This CDR3 has 15 residues. CDR3 residues: CASARTSGTQETQYF. CDR3 coding DNA: TGTGCCAGCGCTCGGACTAGCGGGACACAAGAGACCCAGTACTTC.

The V gene is TRBV28, the J gene TRBJ2-1; 8 nucleotides agree with TRBD1. The CDR3 runs to 18 residues. V dropped 5 bases and J dropped 3; count of bases not matched to a gene: 15. Germline V lookup: CDR1 MDHEN, CDR2 SYDVKM. CDR3 nucleotides: TGTGCCAGCAGTCGGGACAGGACAATCTTCCCTAACTACAATGAGCAGTTCTTC. Translated, it gives CASSRDRTIFPNYNEQFF. Full variable domain (outside the CDR3, taken from reference TRBV28 and TRBJ2-1): DVKVTQSSRYLVKRTGEKVFLECVQDMDHENMFWYRQDPGLGLRLIYFSYDVKMKEKGDIPEGYSVSREKKERFSLILESASTNQTSMYLCASSRDRTIFPNYNEQFFGPGTRLTVL.

The chain employs TRBV11-1 and TRBJ2-2; 11 bases line up with TRBD1. This CDR3 is 15 amino acids long. V was pared by 1 base and J by 6 bases, with 1 base of the junction left unmatched. CDR1 and CDR2 from the germline V gene are SGHAT and FQDESV (reference sequence). Here the CDR3 reads CASSLEGQGAGELFF. For the CDR3, the DNA is TGTGCCAGCAGCTTAGAGGGACAGGGGGCCGGGGAGCTGTTTTTT.

V gene TRBV7-9 combines with J gene TRBJ1-2; D is uncertain. Germline CDR1 reads SEHNR; CDR2 reads FQNEAQ (reference sequence). Trimming shortened V by 6 bases and J by 5 bases, and 7 bases separated the two germline ends. The CDR3 length is 11 residues. As DNA, the CDR3 is TGTGCCAGCAGACGTACTTATGGCTACACCTTC. Protein: CASRRTYGYTF.

V and J are TRBV11-2 and TRBJ2-7; maybe TRBD1 (5 bases). Germline values: CDR1 SGHAT, CDR2 FQNNGV. Trimming took off 1 base at V and 0 bases at J, with 10 bases between the two ends. The length of the CDR3 is 15 residues. The CDR3 loop reads CASSLVWGSSYEQYF. In DNA form, the CDR3 reads TGTGCCAGCAGCTTAGTCTGGGGCAGCTCCTACGAGCAGTACTTC.

The chain is built from TRBV5-6 and TRBJ2-3; 14 nucleotides agree with TRBD2. Germline V gene data show CDR1 as SGHDT and CDR2 as YYEEEE. This CDR3 spans 17 amino acids. J was trimmed by 2 bases and V by 4 bases; bases with no gene match: 6. The CDR3 spells CASSPGLAGGITDTQYF. The DNA of the CDR3 is TGTGCCAGCAGCCCCGGACTAGCGGGAGGAATCACAGATACGCAGTATTTT.

This clone has a single count. The chain uses TRBV5-4 and TRBJ2-1; 7 bases are shared with TRBD2. This CDR3 contains 13 residues. The trim removed 1 base at V and 6 bases at J, leaving 1 base unmatched. Germline V gene sequence: CDR1 SGHNT, CDR2 YYREEE (reference sequence). This chain's CDR3 is CASSLPGGNEQFF. CDR3 DNA sequence: TGTGCCAGCAGCTTGCCGGGGGGCAATGAGCAGTTCTTC.

This sequence joins TRBV5-4 and TRBJ2-5; D may be TRBD1 (5 bases). Germline values: CDR1 SGHNT, CDR2 YYREEE (reference sequence). The CDR3 covers 15 residues. V was shortened by 0 bases and J by 2 bases, with 11 bases between the two germline ends. This CDR3 is CASSLGSRQQETQYF. CDR3 DNA sequence: TGTGCCAGCAGCTTGGGAAGTAGACAGCAAGAGACCCAGTACTTC.

V usage is TRBV6-5 and J usage is TRBJ2-7; 9 positions agree with TRBD2. The CDR3 is 14 residues long. The V gene's germline CDR1 is MNHEY and CDR2 SVGAGI. V was clipped by 5 bases and J by 2 bases; unmatched bases: 4. The CDR3 coding sequence is TGTGCCAGCAGTGCGCGGGAGGGGCCCTACGAGCAGTACTTC. Residues: CASSAREGPYEQYF.

The chain is built from TRBV5-1 and TRBJ1-6; no firm D call. V dropped 2 bases and J dropped 5 bases, with 5 bases sitting between them. Germline V gene lookup returns CDR1 SGHRS and CDR2 YFSETQ. This CDR3 region has 13 residues. Written as DNA, the CDR3 is TGCGCCAGCAGCTTAACGGATAATTCACCCCTCCACTTT. Its protein is CASSLTDNSPLHF.

This clone is a singleton in its sample. J is TRBJ1-2 and V is TRBV5-1, with TRBD1 as a possible D gene (5 bases). Germline-derived CDR1 and CDR2 are SGHRS and YFSETQ. The CDR3 runs 13 residues. The V end was cut by 1 base, the J end by 8 bases, with 12 bases between. CDR3: CASSLMQGWGYTF. The CDR3 DNA reads TGCGCCAGCAGCTTGATGCAGGGTTGGGGCTACACCTTC. The full variable domain, with the rest looked up from reference TRBV5-1 and TRBJ1-2, is KAGVTQTPRYLIKTRGQQVTLSCSPISGHRSVSWYQQTPGQGLQFLFEYFSETQRNKGNFPGRFSGRQFSNSRSEMNVSTLELGDSALYLCASSLMQGWGYTFGSGTRLTVV.

The chain carries TRBV7-3 and TRBJ1-1, with unresolved D. The CDR3 contains 13 residues. The V and J ends lost 3 bases and 1 base respectively, with 6 bases between them. Germline V lookup: CDR1 SGHTA, CDR2 FQGTGA. This chain's CDR3 is CASSFEGNTEAFF. The CDR3 nucleotides are TGTGCCAGCAGCTTCGAGGGGAACACTGAAGCTTTCTTT. The complete variable domain, with remaining parts taken from reference TRBV7-3 and TRBJ1-1, reads GAGVSQTPSNKVTEKGKYVELRCDPISGHTALYWYRQSLGQGPEFLIYFQGTGAADDSGLPNDRFFAVRPEGSVSTLKIQRTERGDSAVYLCASSFEGNTEAFFGQGTRLTVV.

The gene calls are TRBV11-3 and TRBJ1-6; no firm D call. Germline V lookup: CDR1 SGHNT, CDR2 YENEEA. Trimming took off 4 bases at V and 6 bases at J, with 10 bases between the two ends. The CDR3 loop spans 14 amino acids. The DNA of the CDR3 is TGTGCCAGCAGCTCCCAACTGTCTAATTCACCCCTCCACTTT. The encoded protein is CASSSQLSNSPLHF.

The chain joins TRBV5-1 to TRBJ2-5, with 9 bases fitting TRBD2. This CDR3 contains 17 residues. V lost 0 bases, J lost 5 bases, and 11 bases stayed unmatched. CDR1 SGHRS and CDR2 YFSETQ come from the germline V gene. For the CDR3, the DNA is TGCGCCAGCAGCTTGGAAATAGCGGGAGCGGGTCGGGAGACCCAGTACTTC. Translating gives CASSLEIAGAGRETQYF.

The chain recombines TRBV7-9 with TRBJ2-7; maybe TRBD1 (6 bases). V was pared by 1 base and J by 6 bases, with 16 bases between. The CDR3 covers 15 residues. CDR1 and CDR2 (germline): SEHNR, FQNEAQ (reference sequence). The CDR3 sequence is CASSLGTVLGGEQYF. CDR3 in DNA: TGTGCCAGCAGCTTAGGGACAGTCCTTGGCGGCGAGCAGTACTTC.

This chain connects TRBV21-1 to TRBJ2-1; the DNA was not compared with TRBD1, the D call given in the table. TRBV21-1 is a listed pseudogene. CDR3 length equals 18 residues. The CDR3 loop is CASSRRRTGSHSYNEQFF. As DNA, the CDR3 is TGTGCCAGCAGCAGACGGAGGACAGGGTCCCACTCCTACAATGAGCAGTTCTTC.

V usage is TRBV6-6 and J usage is TRBJ2-7, with TRBD2 matching 12 bases. The ends lost 6 bases at V and 2 bases at J; junction bases unmatched: 5. This CDR3 has 15 residues. Germline V CDR1 and CDR2: MNHNY, SVGAGI (reference sequence). CDR3 DNA: TGTGCCAGCAGGAGACTAGCGGGGGATACCTACGAGCAGTACTTC. Protein: CASRRLAGDTYEQYF.

This sequence joins TRBV18 and TRBJ2-1; D is unresolved. The CDR3 runs to 11 residues. The germline V gene encodes CDR1 KGHSH and CDR2 LQKENI. The V and J ends lost 1 base and 10 bases respectively, with 5 bases between them. CDR3 residues: CASSPLTEQFF. The CDR3 DNA reads TGTGCCAGCTCACCACTCACAGAGCAGTTCTTC.